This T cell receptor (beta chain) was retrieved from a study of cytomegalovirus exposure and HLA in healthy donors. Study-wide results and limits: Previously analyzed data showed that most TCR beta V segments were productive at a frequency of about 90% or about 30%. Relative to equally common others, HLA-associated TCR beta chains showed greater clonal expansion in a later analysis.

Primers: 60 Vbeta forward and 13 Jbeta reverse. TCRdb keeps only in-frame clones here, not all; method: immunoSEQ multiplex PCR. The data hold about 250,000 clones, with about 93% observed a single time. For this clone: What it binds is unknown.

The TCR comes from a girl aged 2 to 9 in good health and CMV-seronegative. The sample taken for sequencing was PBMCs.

The CDR3 nucleotides read TGCGCCAGCAGCACCCGGACTAGCGGGGGGGCGCTCTACAATGAGCAGTTCTTC. Translation gives CASSTRTSGGALYNEQFF. V is TRBV5-1 and J is TRBJ2-1; 15 bases agree with TRBD2. Trimming took 4 bases from V and 3 from J; bases not matched to a gene: 8. CDR3 length: 18 residues. Germline assignment: CDR1 SGHRS and CDR2 YFSETQ.